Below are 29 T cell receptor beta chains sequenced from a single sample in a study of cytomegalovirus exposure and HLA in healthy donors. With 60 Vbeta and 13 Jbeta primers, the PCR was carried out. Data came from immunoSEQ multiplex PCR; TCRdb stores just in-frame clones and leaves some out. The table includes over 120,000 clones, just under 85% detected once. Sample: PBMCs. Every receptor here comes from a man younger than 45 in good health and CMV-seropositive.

The DNA of the CDR3 is TGCGCCAGCAGTCAATCCGGGGGGTTCCAAGAGACCCAGTACTTC. Protein: CASSQSGGFQETQYF. V is TRBV23-1 and J is TRBJ2-5; 7 bases are a match to TRBD2. TRBV23-1 is filed as an ORF, its function uncertain. The trim removed 0 bases at V and 1 base at J, leaving 2 bases unmatched. The CDR3 contains 15 residues.

The CDR3 spells CASSQEHLAGVEQYF. CDR3 DNA: TGCGCCAGCAGCCAAGAGCATCTAGCGGGAGTCGAGCAGTACTTC. The rearrangement uses TRBV4-1 and TRBJ2-7; 10 bases fit TRBD2. CDR1 is MGHRA and CDR2 is YSYEKL in the germline V gene. CDR3 length: 15 residues. The V segment lost 0 bases and the J segment 6 bases; nucleotides outside the gene matches: 5.

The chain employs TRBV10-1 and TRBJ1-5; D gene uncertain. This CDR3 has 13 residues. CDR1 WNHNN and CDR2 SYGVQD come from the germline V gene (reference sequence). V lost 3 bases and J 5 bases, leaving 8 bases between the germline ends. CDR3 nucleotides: TGCGCCAGCAGTGACGGTTTGGATCAGCCCCAGCATTTT. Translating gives CASSDGLDQPQHF.

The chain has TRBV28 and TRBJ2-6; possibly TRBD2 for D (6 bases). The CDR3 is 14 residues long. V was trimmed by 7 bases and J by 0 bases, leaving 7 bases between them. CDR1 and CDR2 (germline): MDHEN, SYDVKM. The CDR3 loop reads CASTGGSGANVLTF. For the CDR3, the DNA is TGTGCCAGCACCGGGGGCTCTGGGGCCAACGTCCTGACTTTC. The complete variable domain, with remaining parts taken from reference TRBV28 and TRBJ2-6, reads DVKVTQSSRYLVKRTGEKVFLECVQDMDHENMFWYRQDPGLGLRLIYFSYDVKMKEKGDIPEGYSVSREKKERFSLILESASTNQTSMYLCASTGGSGANVLTFGAGSRLTVL.

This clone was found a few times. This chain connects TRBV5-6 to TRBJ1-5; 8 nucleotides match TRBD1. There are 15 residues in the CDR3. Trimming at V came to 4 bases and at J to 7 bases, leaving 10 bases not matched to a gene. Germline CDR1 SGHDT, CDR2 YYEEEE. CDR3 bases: TGTGCCAGCAGCAACGGACAGGGTGGCATCCAGCCCCAGCATTTT. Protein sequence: CASSNGQGGIQPQHF.

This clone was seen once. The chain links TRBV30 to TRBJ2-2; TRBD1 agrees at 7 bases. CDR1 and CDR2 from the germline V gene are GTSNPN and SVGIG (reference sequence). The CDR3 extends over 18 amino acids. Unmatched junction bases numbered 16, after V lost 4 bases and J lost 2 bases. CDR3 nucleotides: TGTGCCTGGAATCACGGACAGGTAGCCTCAATTAACACCGGGGAGCTGTTTTTT. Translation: CAWNHGQVASINTGELFF.

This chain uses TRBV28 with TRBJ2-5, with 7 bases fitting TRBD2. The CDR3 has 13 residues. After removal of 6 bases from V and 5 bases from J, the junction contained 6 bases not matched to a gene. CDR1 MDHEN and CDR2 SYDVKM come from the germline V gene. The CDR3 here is CASSPGGEETQYF. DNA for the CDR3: TGTGCCAGCAGCCCGGGGGGAGAGGAGACCCAGTACTTC.

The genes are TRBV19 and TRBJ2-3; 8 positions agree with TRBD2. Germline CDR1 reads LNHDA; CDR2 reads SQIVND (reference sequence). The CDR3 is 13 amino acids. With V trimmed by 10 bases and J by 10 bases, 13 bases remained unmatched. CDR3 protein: CATSGGRRNPQYF. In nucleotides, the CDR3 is TGTGCCACCTCGGGGGGGCGCAGGAATCCGCAGTATTTT.

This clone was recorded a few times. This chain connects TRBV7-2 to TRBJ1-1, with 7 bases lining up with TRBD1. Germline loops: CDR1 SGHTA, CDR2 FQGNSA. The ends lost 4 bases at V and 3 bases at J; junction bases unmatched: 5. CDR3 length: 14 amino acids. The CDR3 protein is CASSSGQAHTEAFF. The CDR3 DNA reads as TGTGCCAGCAGCTCCGGACAGGCGCACACTGAAGCTTTCTTT. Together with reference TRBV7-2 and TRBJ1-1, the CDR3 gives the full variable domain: GAGVSQSPSNKVTEKGKDVELRCDPISGHTALYWYRQSLGQGLEFLIYFQGNSAPDKSGLPSDRFSAERTGGSVSTLTIQRTQQEDSAVYLCASSSGQAHTEAFFGQGTRLTVV.

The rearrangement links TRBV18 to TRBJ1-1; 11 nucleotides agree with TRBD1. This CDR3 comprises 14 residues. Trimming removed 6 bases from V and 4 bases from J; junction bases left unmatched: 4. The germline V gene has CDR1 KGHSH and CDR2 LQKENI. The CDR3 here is CASSSGQGATEAFF. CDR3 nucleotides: TGTGCCAGCTCGTCAGGACAGGGGGCCACTGAAGCTTTCTTT.

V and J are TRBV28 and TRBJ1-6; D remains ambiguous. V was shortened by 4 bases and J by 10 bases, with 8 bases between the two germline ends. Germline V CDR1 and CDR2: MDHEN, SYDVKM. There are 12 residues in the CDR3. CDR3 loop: CASSYSRSPLHF. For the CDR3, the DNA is TGTGCCAGCAGTTACAGTCGCTCACCCCTCCACTTT.

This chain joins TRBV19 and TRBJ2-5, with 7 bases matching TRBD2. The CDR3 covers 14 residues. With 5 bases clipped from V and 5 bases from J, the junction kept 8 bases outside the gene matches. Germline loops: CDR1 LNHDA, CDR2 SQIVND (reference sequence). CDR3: CASSEGTGGETQYF. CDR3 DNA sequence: TGTGCCAGTAGTGAAGGGACGGGGGGTGAGACCCAGTACTTC.

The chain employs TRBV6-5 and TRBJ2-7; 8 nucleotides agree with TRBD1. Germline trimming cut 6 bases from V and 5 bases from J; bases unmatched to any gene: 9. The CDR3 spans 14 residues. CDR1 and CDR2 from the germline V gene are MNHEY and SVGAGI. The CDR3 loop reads CASSLQTGVDEQYF. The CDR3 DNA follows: TGTGCCAGCAGCCTACAGACAGGGGTCGACGAGCAGTACTTC.

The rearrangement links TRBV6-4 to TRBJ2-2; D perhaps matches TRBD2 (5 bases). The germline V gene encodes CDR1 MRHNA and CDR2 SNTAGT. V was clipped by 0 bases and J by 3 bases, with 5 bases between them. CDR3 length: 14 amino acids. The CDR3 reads CASSDSRDTGELFF. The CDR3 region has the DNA TGTGCCAGCAGTGACTCGAGGGACACCGGGGAGCTGTTTTTT.

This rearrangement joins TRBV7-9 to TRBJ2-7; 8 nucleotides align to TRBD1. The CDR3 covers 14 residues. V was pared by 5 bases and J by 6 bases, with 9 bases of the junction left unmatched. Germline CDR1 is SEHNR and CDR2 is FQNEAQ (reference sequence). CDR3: CASSTRDRPSEQYF. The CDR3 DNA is TGTGCCAGCAGCACCCGGGACAGGCCATCCGAGCAGTACTTC.

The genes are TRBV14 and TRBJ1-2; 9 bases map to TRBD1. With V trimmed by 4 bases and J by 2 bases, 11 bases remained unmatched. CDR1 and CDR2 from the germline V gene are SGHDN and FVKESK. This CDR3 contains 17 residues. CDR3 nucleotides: TGTGCCAGCAGCCGGTCCTTACGGGGACAGGGAAACTATGGCTACACCTTC. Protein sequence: CASSRSLRGQGNYGYTF.

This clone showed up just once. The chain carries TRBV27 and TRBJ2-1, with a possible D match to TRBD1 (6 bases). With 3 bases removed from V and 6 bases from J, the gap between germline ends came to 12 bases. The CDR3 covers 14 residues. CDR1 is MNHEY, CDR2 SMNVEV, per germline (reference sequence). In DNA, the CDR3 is TGTGCCAGCAGTTTGTTGGGGGCGGGCAATGAGCAGTTCTTC. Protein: CASSLLGAGNEQFF.

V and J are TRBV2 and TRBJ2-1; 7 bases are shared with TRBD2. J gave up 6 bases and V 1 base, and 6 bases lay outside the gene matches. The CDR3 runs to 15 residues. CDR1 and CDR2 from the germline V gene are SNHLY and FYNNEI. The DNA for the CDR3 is TGTGCCAGCAGTGAAGTCCGGGAGGTAGGCAATGAGCAGTTCTTC. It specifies CASSEVREVGNEQFF.

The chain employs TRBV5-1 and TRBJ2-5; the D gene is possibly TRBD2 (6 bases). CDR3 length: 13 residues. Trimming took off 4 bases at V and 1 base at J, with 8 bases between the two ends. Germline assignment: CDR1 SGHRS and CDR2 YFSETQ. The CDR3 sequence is CASSQAGQETQYF. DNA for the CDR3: TGCGCCAGCAGCCAAGCGGGCCAAGAGACCCAGTACTTC.

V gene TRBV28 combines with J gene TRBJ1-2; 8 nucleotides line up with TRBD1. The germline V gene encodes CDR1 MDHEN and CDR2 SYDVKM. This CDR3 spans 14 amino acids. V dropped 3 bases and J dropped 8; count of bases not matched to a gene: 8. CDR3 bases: TGTGCCAGCAGTTTGCAGCAGGGGGCTAAGGGCTACACCTTC. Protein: CASSLQQGAKGYTF.

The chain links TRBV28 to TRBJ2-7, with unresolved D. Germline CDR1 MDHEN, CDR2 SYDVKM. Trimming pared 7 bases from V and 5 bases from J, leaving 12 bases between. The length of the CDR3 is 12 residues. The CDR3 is CASTPDRDEQYF. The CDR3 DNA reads TGTGCCAGCACCCCCGATCGGGACGAGCAGTACTTC. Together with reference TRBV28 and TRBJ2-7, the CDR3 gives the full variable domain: DVKVTQSSRYLVKRTGEKVFLECVQDMDHENMFWYRQDPGLGLRLIYFSYDVKMKEKGDIPEGYSVSREKKERFSLILESASTNQTSMYLCASTPDRDEQYFGPGTRLTVT.

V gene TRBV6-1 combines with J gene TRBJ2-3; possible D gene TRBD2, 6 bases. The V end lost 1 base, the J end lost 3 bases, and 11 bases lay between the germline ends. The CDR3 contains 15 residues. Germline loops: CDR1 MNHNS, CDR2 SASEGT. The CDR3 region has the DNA TGTGCCAGCAGTGAAGAGCGTGGAGGGACAGATACGCAGTATTTT. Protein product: CASSEERGGTDTQYF.

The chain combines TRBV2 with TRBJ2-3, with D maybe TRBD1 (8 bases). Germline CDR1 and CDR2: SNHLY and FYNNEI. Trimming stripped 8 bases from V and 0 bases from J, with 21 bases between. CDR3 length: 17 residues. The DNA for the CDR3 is TGTGCCAGCTCAAACAGGGGGGGCCCCACTAGCACAGATACGCAGTATTTT. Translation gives CASSNRGGPTSTDTQYF.

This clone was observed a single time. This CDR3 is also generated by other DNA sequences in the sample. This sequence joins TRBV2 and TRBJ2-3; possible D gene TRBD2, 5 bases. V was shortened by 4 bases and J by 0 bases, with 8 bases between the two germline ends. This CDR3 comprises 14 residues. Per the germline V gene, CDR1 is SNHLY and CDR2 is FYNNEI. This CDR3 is CASSVSGSTDTQYF. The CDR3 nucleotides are TGTGCCAGCAGTGTGTCGGGGAGCACAGATACGCAGTATTTT.

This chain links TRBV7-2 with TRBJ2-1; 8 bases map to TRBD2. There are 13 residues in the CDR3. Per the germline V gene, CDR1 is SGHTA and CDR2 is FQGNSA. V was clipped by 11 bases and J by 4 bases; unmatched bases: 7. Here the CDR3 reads CADGGAGYNEQFF. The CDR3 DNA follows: TGTGCCGACGGGGGGGCCGGGTACAATGAGCAGTTCTTC.

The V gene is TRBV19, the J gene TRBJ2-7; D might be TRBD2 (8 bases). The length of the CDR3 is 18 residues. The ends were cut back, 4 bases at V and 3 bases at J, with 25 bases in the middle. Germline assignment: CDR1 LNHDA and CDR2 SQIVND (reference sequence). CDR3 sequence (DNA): TGTGCCAGTAGTACGGGGACAGACCCTAGCGGGTCTGGCTACGAGCAGTACTTC. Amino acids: CASSTGTDPSGSGYEQYF. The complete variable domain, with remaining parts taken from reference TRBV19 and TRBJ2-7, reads DGGITQSPKYLFRKEGQNVTLSCEQNLNHDAMYWYRQDPGQGLRLIYYSQIVNDFQKGDIAEGYSVSREKKESFPLTVTSAQKNPTAFYLCASSTGTDPSGSGYEQYFGPGTRLTVT.

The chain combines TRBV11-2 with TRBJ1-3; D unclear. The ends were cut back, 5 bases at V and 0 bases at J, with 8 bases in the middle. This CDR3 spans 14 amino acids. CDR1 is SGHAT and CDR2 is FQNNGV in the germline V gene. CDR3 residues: CASSPAGSGNTIYF. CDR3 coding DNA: TGTGCCAGCAGCCCCGCGGGCTCTGGAAACACCATATATTTT.

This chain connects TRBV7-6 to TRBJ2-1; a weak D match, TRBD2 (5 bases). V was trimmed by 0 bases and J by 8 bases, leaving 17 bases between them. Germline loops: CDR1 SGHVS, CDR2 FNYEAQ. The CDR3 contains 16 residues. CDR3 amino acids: CASSLAASINGDEQFF. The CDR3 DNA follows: TGTGCCAGCAGCTTAGCGGCTAGCATCAACGGGGATGAGCAGTTCTTC.

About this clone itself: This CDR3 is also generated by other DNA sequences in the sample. Here the CDR3 reads CASSLSPGGYGYTF. The CDR3 DNA reads as TGTGCCAGCAGTTTAAGCCCAGGAGGCTATGGCTACACCTTC. The rearrangement links TRBV28 to TRBJ1-2; D is uncertain. V was trimmed by 2 bases and J by 4 bases, leaving 11 bases between them. CDR3 length equals 14 residues. The germline CDR1 and CDR2 sequences are MDHEN and SYDVKM.